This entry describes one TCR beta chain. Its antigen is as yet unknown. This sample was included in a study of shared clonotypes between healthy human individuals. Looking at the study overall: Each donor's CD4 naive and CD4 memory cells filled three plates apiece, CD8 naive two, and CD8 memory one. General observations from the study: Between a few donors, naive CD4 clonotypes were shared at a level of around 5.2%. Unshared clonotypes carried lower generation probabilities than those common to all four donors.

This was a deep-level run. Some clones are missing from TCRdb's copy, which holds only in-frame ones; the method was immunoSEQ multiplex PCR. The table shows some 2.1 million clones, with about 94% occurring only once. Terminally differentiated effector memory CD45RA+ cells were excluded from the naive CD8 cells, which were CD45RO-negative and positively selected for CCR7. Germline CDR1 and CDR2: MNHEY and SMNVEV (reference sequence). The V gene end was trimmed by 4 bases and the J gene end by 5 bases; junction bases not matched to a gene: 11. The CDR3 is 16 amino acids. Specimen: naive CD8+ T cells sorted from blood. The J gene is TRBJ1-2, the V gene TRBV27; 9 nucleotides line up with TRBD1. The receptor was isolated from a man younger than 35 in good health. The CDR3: CASSSRDRVGLYGYTF. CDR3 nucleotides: TGTGCCAGCAGTTCCCGGGACAGGGTTGGTTTGTATGGCTACACCTTC.